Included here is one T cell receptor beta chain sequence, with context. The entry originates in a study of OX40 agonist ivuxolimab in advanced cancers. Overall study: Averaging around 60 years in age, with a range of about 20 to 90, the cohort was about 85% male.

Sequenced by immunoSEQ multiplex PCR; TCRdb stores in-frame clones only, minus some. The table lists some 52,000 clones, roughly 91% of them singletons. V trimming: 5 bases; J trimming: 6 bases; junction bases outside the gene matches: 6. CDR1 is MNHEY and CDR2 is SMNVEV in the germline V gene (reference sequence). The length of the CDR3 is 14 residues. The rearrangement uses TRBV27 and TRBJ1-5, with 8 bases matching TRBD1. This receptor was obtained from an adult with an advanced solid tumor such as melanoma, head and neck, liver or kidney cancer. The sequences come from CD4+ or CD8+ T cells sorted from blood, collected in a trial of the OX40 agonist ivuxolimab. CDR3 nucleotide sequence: TGTGCCAGCAGTCCAGGGGGCGCCGGTCAGCCCCAGCATTTT. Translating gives CASSPGGAGQPQHF.